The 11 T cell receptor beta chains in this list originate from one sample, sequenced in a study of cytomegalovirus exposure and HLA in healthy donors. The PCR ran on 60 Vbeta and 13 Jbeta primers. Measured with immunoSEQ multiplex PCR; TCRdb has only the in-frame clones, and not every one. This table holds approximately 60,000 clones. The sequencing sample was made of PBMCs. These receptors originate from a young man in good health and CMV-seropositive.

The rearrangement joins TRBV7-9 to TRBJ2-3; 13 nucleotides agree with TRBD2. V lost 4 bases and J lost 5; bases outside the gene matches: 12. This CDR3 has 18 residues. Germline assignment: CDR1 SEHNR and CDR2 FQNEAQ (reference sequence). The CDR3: CASSSLLAGGPGVDTQYF. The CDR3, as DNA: TGTGCCAGCAGCTCCCTACTAGCGGGGGGGCCTGGTGTAGATACGCAGTATTTT.

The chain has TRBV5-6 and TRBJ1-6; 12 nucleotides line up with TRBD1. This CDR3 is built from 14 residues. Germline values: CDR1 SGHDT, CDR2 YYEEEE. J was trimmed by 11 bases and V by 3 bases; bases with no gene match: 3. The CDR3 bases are TGTGCCAGCAGCTGGGACAGGGGGCTTACACCCCTCCACTTT. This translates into CASSWDRGLTPLHF.

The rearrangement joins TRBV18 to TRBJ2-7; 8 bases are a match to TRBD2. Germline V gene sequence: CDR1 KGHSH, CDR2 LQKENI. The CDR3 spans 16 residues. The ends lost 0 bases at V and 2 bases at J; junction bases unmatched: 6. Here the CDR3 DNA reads TGTGCCAGCTCACCACCGAGGAGCGGGGGCACCTACGAGCAGTACTTC. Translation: CASSPPRSGGTYEQYF.

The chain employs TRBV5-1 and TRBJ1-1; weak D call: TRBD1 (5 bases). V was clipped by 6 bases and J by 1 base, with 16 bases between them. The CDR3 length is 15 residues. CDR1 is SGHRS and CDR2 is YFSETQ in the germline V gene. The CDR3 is CASNPRGGTNTEAFF. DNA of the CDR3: TGCGCCAGCAACCCTAGGGGCGGGACGAACACTGAAGCTTTCTTT.

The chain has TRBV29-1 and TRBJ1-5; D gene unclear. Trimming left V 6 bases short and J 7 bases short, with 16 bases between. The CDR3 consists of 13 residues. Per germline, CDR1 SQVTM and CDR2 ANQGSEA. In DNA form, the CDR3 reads TGCAGCGTGCAATCAGGCCGTTGGCAGCCCCAGCATTTT. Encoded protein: CSVQSGRWQPQHF.

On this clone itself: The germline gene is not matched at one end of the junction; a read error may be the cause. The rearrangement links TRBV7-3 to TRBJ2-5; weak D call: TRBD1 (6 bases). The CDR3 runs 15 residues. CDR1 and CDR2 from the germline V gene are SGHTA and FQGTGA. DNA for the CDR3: TGTGCCAGCAGCCTCTTCGGGACACGGGGAGAGAACCAGTACTTC. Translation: CASSLFGTRGENQYF. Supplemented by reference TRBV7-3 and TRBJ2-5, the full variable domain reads GAGVSQTPSNKVTEKGKYVELRCDPISGHTALYWYRQSLGQGPEFLIYFQGTGAADDSGLPNDRFFAVRPEGSVSTLKIQRTERGDSAVYLCASSLFGTRGENQYFGPGTRLLVL.

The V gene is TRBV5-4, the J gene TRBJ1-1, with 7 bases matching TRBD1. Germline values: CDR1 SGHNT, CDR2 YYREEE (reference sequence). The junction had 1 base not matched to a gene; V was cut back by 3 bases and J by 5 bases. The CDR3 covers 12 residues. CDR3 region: CASSSQGTEAFF. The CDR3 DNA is TGTGCCAGCAGCTCACAGGGGACTGAAGCTTTCTTT.

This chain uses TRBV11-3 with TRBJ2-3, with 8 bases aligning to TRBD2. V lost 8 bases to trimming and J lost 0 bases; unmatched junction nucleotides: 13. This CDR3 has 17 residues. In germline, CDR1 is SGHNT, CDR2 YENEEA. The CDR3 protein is CASRRAGGLLSTDTQYF. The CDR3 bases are TGTGCCAGCCGTAGGGCGGGAGGCCTCCTGAGCACAGATACGCAGTATTTT.

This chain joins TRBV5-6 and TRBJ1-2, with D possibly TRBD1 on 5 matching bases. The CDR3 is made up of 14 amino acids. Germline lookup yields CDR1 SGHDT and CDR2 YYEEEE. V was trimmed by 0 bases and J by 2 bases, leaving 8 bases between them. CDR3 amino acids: CASSLGTPNYGYTF. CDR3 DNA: TGTGCCAGCAGCTTGGGGACACCGAACTATGGCTACACCTTC.

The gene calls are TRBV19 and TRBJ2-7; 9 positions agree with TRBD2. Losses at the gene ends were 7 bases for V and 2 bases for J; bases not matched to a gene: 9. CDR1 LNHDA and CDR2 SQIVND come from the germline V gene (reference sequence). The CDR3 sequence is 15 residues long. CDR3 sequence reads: CASTPAGGYAYEQYF. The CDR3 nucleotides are TGTGCCAGTACCCCAGCGGGGGGTTACGCCTACGAGCAGTACTTC. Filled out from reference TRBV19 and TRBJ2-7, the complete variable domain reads DGGITQSPKYLFRKEGQNVTLSCEQNLNHDAMYWYRQDPGQGLRLIYYSQIVNDFQKGDIAEGYSVSREKKESFPLTVTSAQKNPTAFYLCASTPAGGYAYEQYFGPGTRLTVT.

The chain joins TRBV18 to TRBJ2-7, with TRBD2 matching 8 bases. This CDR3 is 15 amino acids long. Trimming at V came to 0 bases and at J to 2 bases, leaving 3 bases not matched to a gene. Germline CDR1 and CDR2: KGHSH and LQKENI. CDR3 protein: CASSPPNGRAYEQYF. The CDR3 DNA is TGTGCCAGCTCACCACCTAACGGGAGGGCCTACGAGCAGTACTTC.